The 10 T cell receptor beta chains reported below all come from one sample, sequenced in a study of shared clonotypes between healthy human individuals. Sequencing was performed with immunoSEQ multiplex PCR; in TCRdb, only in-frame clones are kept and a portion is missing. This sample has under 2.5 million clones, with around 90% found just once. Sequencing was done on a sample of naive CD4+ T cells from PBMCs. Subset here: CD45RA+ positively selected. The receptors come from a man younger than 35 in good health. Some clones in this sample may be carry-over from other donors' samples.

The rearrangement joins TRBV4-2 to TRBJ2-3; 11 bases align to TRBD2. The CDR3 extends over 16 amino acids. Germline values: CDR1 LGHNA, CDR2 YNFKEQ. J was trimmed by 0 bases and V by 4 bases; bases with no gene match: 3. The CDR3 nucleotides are TGTGCCAGCAGCCGGGGACTAGCGGATAGCACAGATACGCAGTATTTT. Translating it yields CASSRGLADSTDTQYF.

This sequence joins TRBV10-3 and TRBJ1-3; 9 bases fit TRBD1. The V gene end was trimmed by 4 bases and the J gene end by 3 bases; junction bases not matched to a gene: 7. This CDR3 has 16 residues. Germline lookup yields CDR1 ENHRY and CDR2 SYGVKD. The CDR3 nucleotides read TGTGCCATCAGTGTCAAACAGGGGGCCATTGGAAACACCATATATTTT. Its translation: CAISVKQGAIGNTIYF.

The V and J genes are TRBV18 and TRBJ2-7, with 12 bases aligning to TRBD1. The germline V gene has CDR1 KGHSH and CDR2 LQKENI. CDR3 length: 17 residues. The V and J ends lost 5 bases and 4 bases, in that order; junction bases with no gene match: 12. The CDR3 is CASSSTTGTGGFYEQYF. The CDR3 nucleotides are TGTGCCAGCTCATCTACTACCGGGACAGGGGGCTTTTACGAGCAGTACTTC.

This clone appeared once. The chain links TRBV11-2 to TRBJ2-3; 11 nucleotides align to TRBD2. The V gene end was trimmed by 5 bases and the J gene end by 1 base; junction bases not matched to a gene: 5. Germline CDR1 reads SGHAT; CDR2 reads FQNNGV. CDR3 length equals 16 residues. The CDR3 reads CASSTGLAARTDTQYF. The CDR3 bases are TGTGCCAGCAGCACGGGACTAGCGGCCCGCACAGATACGCAGTATTTT.

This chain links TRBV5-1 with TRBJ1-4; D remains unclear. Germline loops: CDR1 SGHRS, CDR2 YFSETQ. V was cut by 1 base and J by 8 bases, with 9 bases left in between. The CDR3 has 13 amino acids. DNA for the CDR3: TGCGCCAGCAGCTTGTCCCCAGAGGAAAAACTGTTTTTT. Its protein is CASSLSPEEKLFF. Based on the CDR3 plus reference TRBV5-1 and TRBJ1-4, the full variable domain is KAGVTQTPRYLIKTRGQQVTLSCSPISGHRSVSWYQQTPGQGLQFLFEYFSETQRNKGNFPGRFSGRQFSNSRSEMNVSTLELGDSALYLCASSLSPEEKLFFGSGTQLSVL.

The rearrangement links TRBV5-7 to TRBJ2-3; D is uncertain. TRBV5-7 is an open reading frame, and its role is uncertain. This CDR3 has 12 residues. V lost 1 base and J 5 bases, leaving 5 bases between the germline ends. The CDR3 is CASSLNEDTQYF. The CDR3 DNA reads TGTGCCAGCAGCTTGAATGAAGATACGCAGTATTTT.

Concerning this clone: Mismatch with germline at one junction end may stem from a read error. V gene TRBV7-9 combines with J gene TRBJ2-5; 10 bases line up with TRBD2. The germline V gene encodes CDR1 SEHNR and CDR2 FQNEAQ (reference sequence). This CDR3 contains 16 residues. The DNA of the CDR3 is TGTGCCAGCAGCTTCCTAGCGGGAGCTTACCAGGAGACCCAGTACTTC. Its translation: CASSFLAGAYQETQYF.

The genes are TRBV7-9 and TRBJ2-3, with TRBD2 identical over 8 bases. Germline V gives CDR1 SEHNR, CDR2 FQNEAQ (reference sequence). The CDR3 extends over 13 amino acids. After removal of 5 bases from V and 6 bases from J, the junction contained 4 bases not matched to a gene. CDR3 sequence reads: CASSLRLADTQYF. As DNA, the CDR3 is TGTGCCAGCAGCCTCCGACTAGCGGATACGCAGTATTTT.

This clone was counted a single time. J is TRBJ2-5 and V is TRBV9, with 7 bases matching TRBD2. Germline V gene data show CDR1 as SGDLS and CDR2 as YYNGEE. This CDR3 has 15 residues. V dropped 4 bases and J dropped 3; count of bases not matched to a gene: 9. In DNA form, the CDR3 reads TGTGCCAGCAGCCAATGGGGAGGGCGGGAAGAGACCCAGTACTTC. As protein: CASSQWGGREETQYF.

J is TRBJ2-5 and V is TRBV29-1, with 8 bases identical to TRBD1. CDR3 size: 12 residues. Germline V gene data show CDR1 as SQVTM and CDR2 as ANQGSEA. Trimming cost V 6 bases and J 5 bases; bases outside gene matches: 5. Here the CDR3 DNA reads TGCAGCGTGGCGGGGACAGGCGAGACCCAGTACTTC. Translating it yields CSVAGTGETQYF.